What follows is one T cell receptor (beta chain) and its context. Its antigen remains unknown. The data originate from a study of cytomegalovirus exposure and HLA in healthy donors. Whole-study findings and limits: V- and J-gene trimming of TCR beta was linked (in a later analysis) to a missense DCLRE1C variant.

The germline V gene encodes CDR1 MDHEN and CDR2 SYDVKM. Trimming left V 6 bases short and J 2 bases short, with 14 bases between. The CDR3 has 14 residues. 13 Jbeta primers and 60 Vbeta primers were used for the PCR. Libraries were prepared by immunoSEQ multiplex PCR; TCRdb keeps only in-frame clonotypes and omits some of them. The table records 150,000 to 200,000 clones, around three quarters of them present only once. The TCR was taken from a woman in her twenties or thirties in good health and CMV-seropositive. The source material was PBMCs. V gene TRBV28 combines with J gene TRBJ2-7; D might be TRBD1 (6 bases). CDR3 bases: TGTGCCAGCAGACCCAGGGGAACGGCCTACGAGCAGTACTTC. Its translation is CASRPRGTAYEQYF.